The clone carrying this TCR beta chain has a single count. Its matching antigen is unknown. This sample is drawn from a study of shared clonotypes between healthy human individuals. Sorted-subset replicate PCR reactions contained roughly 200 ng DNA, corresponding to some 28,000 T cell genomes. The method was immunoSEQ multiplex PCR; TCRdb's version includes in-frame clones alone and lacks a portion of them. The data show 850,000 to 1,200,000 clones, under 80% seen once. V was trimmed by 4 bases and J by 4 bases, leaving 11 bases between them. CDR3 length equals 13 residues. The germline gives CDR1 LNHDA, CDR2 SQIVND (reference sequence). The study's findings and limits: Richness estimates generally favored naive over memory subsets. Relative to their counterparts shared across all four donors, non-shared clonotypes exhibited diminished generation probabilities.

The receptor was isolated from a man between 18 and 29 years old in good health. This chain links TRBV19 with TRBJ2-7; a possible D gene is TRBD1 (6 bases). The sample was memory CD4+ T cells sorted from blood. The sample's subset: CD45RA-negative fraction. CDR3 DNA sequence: TGTGCCAGTAGTAACTTACAGGGTTACGAGCAGTACTTC. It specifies CASSNLQGYEQYF. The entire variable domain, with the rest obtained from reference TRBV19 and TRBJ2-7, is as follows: DGGITQSPKYLFRKEGQNVTLSCEQNLNHDAMYWYRQDPGQGLRLIYYSQIVNDFQKGDIAEGYSVSREKKESFPLTVTSAQKNPTAFYLCASSNLQGYEQYFGPGTRLTVT.